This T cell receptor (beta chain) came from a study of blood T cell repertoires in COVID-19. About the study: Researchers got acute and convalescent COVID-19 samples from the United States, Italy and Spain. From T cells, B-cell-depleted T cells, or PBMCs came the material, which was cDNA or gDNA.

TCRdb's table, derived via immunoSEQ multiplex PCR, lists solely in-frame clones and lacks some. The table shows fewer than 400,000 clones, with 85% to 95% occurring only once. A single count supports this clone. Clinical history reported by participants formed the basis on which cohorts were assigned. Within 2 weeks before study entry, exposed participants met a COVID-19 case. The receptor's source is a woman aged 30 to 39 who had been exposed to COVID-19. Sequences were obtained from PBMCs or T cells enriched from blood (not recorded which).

This chain's CDR3 is CASSAGVGFSPLHF. In nucleotides, the CDR3 is TGTGCCAGCAGTGCGGGGGTGGGGTTTTCACCCCTCCACTTT. The chain carries TRBV25-1 and TRBJ1-6; possibly TRBD1 for D (5 bases). Germline CDR1 is MGHDK and CDR2 is SYGVNS. Trimming removed 4 bases from V and 9 bases from J, with 13 bases in between. The CDR3 sequence is 14 residues long.